The sequence of this T cell receptor beta chain was determined in a study of T cells in narcolepsy. Study-wide context: Enrolled donors included narcolepsy type 1 or type 2 patients and healthy controls.

Study-level results: Some memory CD4+ repertoires had no autoreactive clone sequences.

Deletions cut 5 bases from V and 1 base from J, with 9 bases between. From germline, CDR1 is SGHNT and CDR2 YYREEE (reference sequence). The CDR3 totals 14 residues. Some clones are missing from TCRdb's copy, which holds only in-frame ones; the method was immunoSEQ multiplex PCR. The sample contains some 34,000 clones, roughly 88% of which appear only once. Worth noting for this clone: Its antigen is currently unknown.

The receptor comes from a human donor with narcolepsy. Sequences were obtained from CD45RA- memory CD4+ T cells from PBMCs. The chain has TRBV5-4 and TRBJ2-2, with D maybe TRBD1 (6 bases). This CDR3 is CASRQDRNTGELFF. CDR3 nucleotides: TGTGCCAGCAGACAGGACAGGAACACCGGGGAGCTGTTTTTT. The entire variable domain, with the rest obtained from reference TRBV5-4 and TRBJ2-2, is as follows: ETGVTQSPTHLIKTRGQQVTLRCSSQSGHNTVSWYQQALGQGPQFIFQYYREEENGRGNFPPRFSGLQFPNYSSELNVNALELDDSALYLCASRQDRNTGELFFGEGSRLTVL.